The 18 T cell receptor beta chains in this list originate from one sample, sequenced in a study of T cell repertoires in cytomegalovirus infection. These TCRs are of unknown antigen specificity. TCRdb reprocessed the reads via MiXCR and lists one record per CDR3 protein. This table has approximately 770,000 distinct CDR3 sequences, roughly 28% appearing once. Here the sequenced sample was cultured CD8+ T cells from PBMCs, taken from culture after CMV antigen stimulation. Receptors originate from a human donor in good health (CMV status not recorded). Some clones in this sample may be carry-over from other donors' samples.

V and J are TRBV5-1 and TRBJ2-2; D not certain. CDR3 length: 13 residues. Trimming removed 9 bases from V and 2 bases from J, with 11 bases in between. Germline V lookup: CDR1 SGHRS, CDR2 YFSETQ. CDR3 amino acids: CATPGQNTGELFF. In nucleotides, the CDR3 is TGCGCCACTCCCGGGCAAAACACCGGGGAGCTGTTTTTT.

This clonotype was seen a few times. The chain has TRBV10-3 and TRBJ2-7; D tentatively reads TRBD1 or TRBD2 (5 bases each). Germline CDR1 ENHRY, CDR2 SYGVKD. V shed 0 bases and J shed 3 bases, with 12 bases lying between them. The length of the CDR3 is 15 residues. CDR3 bases: TGTGCCATCAGTGAGTCGTGGGGGATGGGCTACGAGCAGTACTTC. Protein sequence: CAISESWGMGYEQYF.

This clonotype was seen more than once but under ten times. The CDR3 sequence is CASSLSIVEPYETQYF. The CDR3 DNA reads as TGTGCCAGCAGTTTATCGATAGTAGAACCGTACGAGACCCAGTACTTC. This chain uses TRBV27 with TRBJ2-5, with unresolved D. Germline CDR1 MNHEY, CDR2 SMNVEV (reference sequence). The CDR3 spans 16 residues. V was cut by 0 bases and J by 5 bases, with 16 bases left in between.

This chain joins TRBV28 and TRBJ2-1, with 7 bases fitting TRBD1. Germline V CDR1 and CDR2: MDHEN, SYDVKM. After removal of 3 bases from V and 6 bases from J, the junction contained 5 bases not matched to a gene. CDR3 length: 14 residues. CDR3 loop: CASSLRQGPNEQFF. CDR3 nucleotides: TGTGCCAGCAGTTTGAGACAGGGTCCCAATGAGCAGTTCTTC.

In this sample, this clonotype turned up a few times. This sequence joins TRBV7-6 and TRBJ1-6; D is possibly TRBD1 (5 bases). Trimming pared 4 bases from V and 7 bases from J, leaving 17 bases between. The CDR3 totals 16 residues. Germline assignment: CDR1 SGHVS and CDR2 FNYEAQ. The CDR3 DNA is TGTGCCAGCAGCTGGGGACGTTCTCCGGGGAATTCACCCCTCCACTTT. This sequence encodes CASSWGRSPGNSPLHF.

This clonotype has a handful of counts. This rearrangement joins TRBV9 to TRBJ1-1; D is perhaps TRBD1 (5 bases). The V and J ends lost 4 bases and 1 base respectively, with 14 bases between them. This CDR3 contains 15 residues. Germline loops: CDR1 SGDLS, CDR2 YYNGEE. CDR3 protein: CASSYRTGQNTEAFF. The CDR3 DNA sequence: TGTGCCAGCAGCTACAGGACCGGGCAGAACACTGAAGCTTTCTTT.

V and J are TRBV5-4 and TRBJ2-7; D is uncertain. Trimming removed 0 bases at V and 2 bases at J, with 9 bases between. The CDR3 contains 14 residues. From germline, CDR1 is SGHNT and CDR2 YYREEE (reference sequence). CDR3 sequence reads: CASSLAPATYEQYF. CDR3 nucleotide sequence: TGTGCCAGCAGCTTGGCCCCGGCAACCTACGAGCAGTACTTC.

This clonotype has a handful of counts. This chain connects TRBV11-2 to TRBJ2-2, with unresolved D. Trimming cost V 5 bases and J 6 bases, with 7 bases left between them. Per germline, CDR1 SGHAT and CDR2 FQNNGV. The CDR3 length is 12 residues. The CDR3 region has the DNA TGTGCCAGCAGCCACAGCCCCGGGGAGCTGTTTTTT. It encodes CASSHSPGELFF.

There are a few counts of this clonotype. V is TRBV6-6 and J is TRBJ2-1, with 11 bases lining up with TRBD1. CDR1 and CDR2 (germline): MNHNY, SVGAGI (reference sequence). Germline trimming cut 5 bases from V and 0 bases from J; bases unmatched to any gene: 3. The CDR3 sequence is 16 residues long. The CDR3 here is CASSIGTGGSYNEQFF. The CDR3 DNA reads TGTGCCAGCAGTATCGGGACAGGGGGCTCCTACAATGAGCAGTTCTTC.

This clonotype was found a few times. V usage is TRBV10-3 and J usage is TRBJ2-7; D might be TRBD2 (5 bases). The germline V and J ends were trimmed by 8 bases and 3 bases, with 23 bases remaining between them. The CDR3 is 16 amino acids. Germline V lookup: CDR1 ENHRY, CDR2 SYGVKD. In DNA form, the CDR3 reads TGTGCCATCCGGGCCCCACAGCCATACGAGGGCTACGAGCAGTACTTC. This translates into CAIRAPQPYEGYEQYF.

The chain uses TRBV19 and TRBJ1-1, with 7 bases that match TRBD1. J gave up 3 bases and V 2 bases, and 9 bases lay outside the gene matches. Per the germline V gene, CDR1 is LNHDA and CDR2 is SQIVND (reference sequence). This CDR3 spans 16 amino acids. CDR3 sequence reads: CASSIRGPGADTEAFF. The CDR3 nucleotides are TGTGCCAGTAGTATAAGGGGGCCAGGGGCAGACACTGAAGCTTTCTTT.

The chain carries TRBV5-6 and TRBJ2-1, with 7 bases aligning to TRBD2. CDR3 size: 18 residues. J gave up 4 bases and V 0 bases, and 13 bases lay outside the gene matches. Germline CDR1 SGHDT, CDR2 YYEEEE. In DNA, the CDR3 is TGTGCCAGCAGCTTGGTGGGGGGGGGTTGGTTTGTATACAATGAGCAGTTCTTC. As protein: CASSLVGGGWFVYNEQFF.

This clonotype was seen more than once but under ten times. The chain employs TRBV2 and TRBJ1-5; D remains unclear. Trimming left V 8 bases short and J 4 bases short, with 18 bases between. CDR1 is SNHLY, CDR2 FYNNEI, per germline. This CDR3 has 15 residues. The CDR3 sequence: CASEKGAFENQPQHF. The CDR3 DNA sequence: TGTGCCAGCGAGAAGGGAGCCTTTGAAAATCAGCCCCAGCATTTT.

Concerning this clonotype itself: One junction end does not reproduce the germline sequence, and a read error may be involved. The V gene is TRBV2, the J gene TRBJ1-6, with D possibly matching TRBD1 (6 bases). The CDR3 sequence is 15 residues long. Germline V gene data show CDR1 as SNHLY and CDR2 as FYNNEI. Here the CDR3 reads CASRVPGGYNSSLHF. CDR3 coding DNA: TGTGCCAGCAGGGTCCCGGGGGGCTATAATTCATCCCTCCACTTT.

The chain uses TRBV19 and TRBJ2-3, with 8 nucleotides matching TRBD2. There are 15 residues in the CDR3. Germline V gene data show CDR1 as LNHDA and CDR2 as SQIVND (reference sequence). V shed 5 bases, J shed 4 bases, and the junction held 8 bases outside the gene matches. In DNA, the CDR3 is TGTGCCAGTAGTGCCCAAGCGGGGGCCGCAGATACGCAGTATTTT. Amino acid sequence: CASSAQAGAADTQYF.

The chain combines TRBV5-5 with TRBJ2-7; TRBD1 matches at 7 bases. Trimming cost V 4 bases and J 4 bases; bases outside gene matches: 14. Per the germline V gene, CDR1 is SGHKS and CDR2 is YYEKEE (reference sequence). CDR3 length: 16 amino acids. The CDR3 here is CASSPIGPGGSYEQYF. The CDR3 DNA is TGTGCCAGCAGCCCAATCGGCCCAGGGGGTAGTTACGAGCAGTACTTC.

The chain employs TRBV10-3 and TRBJ2-1; unclear D gene. This CDR3 spans 11 amino acids. Germline CDR1 and CDR2: ENHRY and SYGVKD. Trimming stripped 8 bases from V and 5 bases from J, with 7 bases between. The CDR3 DNA follows: TGTGCCATCCGATCTGACAATGAGCAGTTCTTC. Translating gives CAIRSDNEQFF.

About this clonotype: Just one base apart from a much larger clone, this may be a read error. This rearrangement joins TRBV7-2 to TRBJ2-3, with D perhaps TRBD1 (6 bases). The CDR3 length is 14 residues. Per germline, CDR1 SGHTA and CDR2 FQGNSA. Here the CDR3 reads CASSFEQGSDTQCF. The CDR3, as DNA: TGTGCCAGCAGCTTTGAACAGGGATCAGATACGCAGTGTTTT.